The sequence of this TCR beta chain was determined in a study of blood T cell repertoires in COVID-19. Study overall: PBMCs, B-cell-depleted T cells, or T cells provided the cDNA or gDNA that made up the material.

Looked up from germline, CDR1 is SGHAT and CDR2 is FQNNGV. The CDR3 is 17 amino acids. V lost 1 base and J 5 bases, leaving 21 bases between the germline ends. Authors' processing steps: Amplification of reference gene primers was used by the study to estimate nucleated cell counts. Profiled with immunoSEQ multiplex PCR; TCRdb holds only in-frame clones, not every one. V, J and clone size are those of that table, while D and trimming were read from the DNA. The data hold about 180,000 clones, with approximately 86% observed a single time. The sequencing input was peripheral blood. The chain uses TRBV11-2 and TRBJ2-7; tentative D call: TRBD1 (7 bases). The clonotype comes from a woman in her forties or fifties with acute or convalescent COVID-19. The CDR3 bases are TGTGCCAGCAGCTTAGTGGGGGCCGGCGGGGACAGAGACGAGCAGTACTTC. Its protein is CASSLVGAGGDRDEQYF.